The 14 T cell receptor beta chains listed next were all sequenced from one sample in a study of CD8+ T cells in alopecia areata. In each case, RNA was isolated and then reverse transcribed into cDNA as the sequencing template. Measured with immunoSEQ multiplex PCR; TCRdb has only the in-frame clones, and not every one. This repertoire shows approximately 150,000 clones, 58% found once; its top ten account for around 16%. Treatment in this sample: oral pan-JAK inhibitor, 5-10 mg twice daily. Specimen: CD4+ T cells sorted from blood, collected at approximately week 56, from a patient treated with tofacitinib. These receptors were taken from a human donor with alopecia areata.

The rearrangement links TRBV7-2 to TRBJ1-4; perhaps TRBD1 as D (5 bases). V lost 5 bases and J 0 bases, leaving 7 bases between the germline ends. Germline-derived CDR1 and CDR2 are SGHTA and FQGNSA. This CDR3 comprises 14 residues. CDR3 DNA: TGTGCCAGCAGCCCGACAGCAACTAATGAAAAACTGTTTTTT. Translated: CASSPTATNEKLFF.

The chain joins TRBV5-1 to TRBJ1-2; 7 nucleotides align to TRBD1. Germline CDR1 reads SGHRS; CDR2 reads YFSETQ. The CDR3 extends over 14 amino acids. The V gene end was trimmed by 5 bases and the J gene end by 2 bases; junction bases not matched to a gene: 6. CDR3 in DNA: TGCGCCAGCAGGAACGAACAGGGGAACTATGGCTACACCTTC. It translates to CASRNEQGNYGYTF.

The gene calls are TRBV7-9 and TRBJ2-3, with D possibly TRBD2 on 5 matching bases. This CDR3 contains 12 residues. Germline CDR1 is SEHNR and CDR2 is FQNEAQ (reference sequence). V shed 4 bases and J shed 6 bases, with 8 bases lying between them. The CDR3 DNA reads as TGTGCCAGCAGCTGGAGGAGTGATACGCAGTATTTT. Protein product: CASSWRSDTQYF.

This clone was seen only a few times. This chain joins TRBV29-1 and TRBJ2-7; D ambiguous. Trimming took off 5 bases at V and 2 bases at J, with 7 bases between the two ends. Germline CDR1 reads SQVTM; CDR2 reads ANQGSEA. The CDR3 sequence is 11 residues long. DNA of the CDR3: TGCAGCGTTTCTCTCGCCTACGAGCAGTACTTC. This translates into CSVSLAYEQYF.

This clone has only a few counts. The gene calls are TRBV29-1 and TRBJ1-1; D is undetermined. CDR3 length: 15 residues. V lost 7 bases and J 0 bases, leaving 18 bases between the germline ends. Germline lookup yields CDR1 SQVTM and CDR2 ANQGSEA. Here the CDR3 reads CSGQEYMTLNTEAFF. The CDR3 DNA reads TGCAGCGGACAAGAATACATGACCTTGAACACTGAAGCTTTCTTT.

The V and J genes are TRBV7-8 and TRBJ2-3; a weak D match, TRBD2 (5 bases). CDR1 SGHVS and CDR2 FQNEAQ come from the germline V gene. The CDR3 spans 12 residues. V was cut by 5 bases and J by 5 bases, with 8 bases left in between. The CDR3 loop is CASSPSGDTQYF. Here the CDR3 DNA reads TGTGCCAGCAGCCCGAGCGGAGATACGCAGTATTTT.

This chain links TRBV6-5 with TRBJ1-5; 9 nucleotides agree with TRBD1. V was pared by 5 bases and J by 3 bases, with 2 bases of the junction left unmatched. There are 14 residues in the CDR3. CDR1 is MNHEY and CDR2 is SVGAGI in the germline V gene. CDR3 bases: TGTGCCAGCAGTCAACAGGGGGCCAATCAGCCCCAGCATTTT. Translating it yields CASSQQGANQPQHF.

This clone occurred a few times. This rearrangement joins TRBV6-5 to TRBJ1-6; D unclear. The germline V gene has CDR1 MNHEY and CDR2 SVGAGI. This CDR3 spans 16 amino acids. V dropped 0 bases and J dropped 6 bases, with 12 bases sitting between them. The CDR3: CASSYSRAAPNSPLHF. In DNA, the CDR3 is TGTGCCAGCAGTTACTCGAGGGCAGCCCCTAATTCACCCCTCCACTTT.

DNA for the CDR3: TGCGCCAGCAGCTTGAGGGGAAAAAGCACAGATACGCAGTATTTT. This encodes CASSLRGKSTDTQYF. The chain recombines TRBV5-1 with TRBJ2-3; possibly TRBD1 for D (5 bases). The CDR3 sequence is 15 residues long. The V gene's germline CDR1 is SGHRS and CDR2 YFSETQ. V dropped 1 base and J dropped 0 bases, with 9 bases sitting between them.

This clone was picked up a small number of times. The chain carries TRBV11-2 and TRBJ1-6, with D possibly matching TRBD1 (5 bases). Deletions cut 5 bases from V and 10 bases from J, with 15 bases between. The CDR3 consists of 14 residues. Per the germline V gene, CDR1 is SGHAT and CDR2 is FQNNGV. CDR3 amino acids: CASSLNRGASPLHF. The CDR3 coding sequence is TGTGCCAGCAGCCTAAACCGGGGCGCATCACCCCTCCACTTT.

This sequence joins TRBV2 and TRBJ2-5; TRBD2 agrees at 10 bases. V lost 8 bases to trimming and J lost 5 bases; unmatched junction nucleotides: 2. Per the germline V gene, CDR1 is SNHLY and CDR2 is FYNNEI. This CDR3 region has 12 residues. The CDR3 loop reads CASGTSDETQYF. Here the CDR3 DNA reads TGTGCCAGCGGGACTAGCGATGAGACCCAGTACTTC.

V gene TRBV28 combines with J gene TRBJ1-2; D not resolved. The germline V and J ends were trimmed by 4 bases and 5 bases, with 11 bases remaining between them. This CDR3 has 13 amino acids. The germline V gene encodes CDR1 MDHEN and CDR2 SYDVKM. CDR3 sequence: CASSWAPQYGYTF. CDR3 bases: TGTGCCAGCAGTTGGGCTCCACAGTATGGCTACACCTTC.

The gene calls are TRBV15 and TRBJ2-7; unclear D gene. This CDR3 spans 15 amino acids. The germline CDR1 and CDR2 sequences are LNHNV and YYDKDF (reference sequence). Trimming removed 0 bases from V and 3 bases from J, with 12 bases in between. The CDR3 reads CATSRDLVGGYEQYF. In nucleotides, the CDR3 is TGTGCCACCAGCAGAGATCTCGTGGGTGGCTACGAGCAGTACTTC. The complete variable domain, with remaining parts taken from reference TRBV15 and TRBJ2-7, reads DAMVIQNPRYQVTQFGKPVTLSCSQTLNHNVMYWYQQKSSQAPKLLFHYYDKDFNNEADTPDNFQSRRPNTSFCFLDIRSPGLGDTAMYLCATSRDLVGGYEQYFGPGTRLTVT.

The rearrangement uses TRBV30 and TRBJ2-7; TRBD1 aligns across 7 bases. Germline CDR1 and CDR2: GTSNPN and SVGIG (reference sequence). Losses at the gene ends were 3 bases for V and 2 bases for J; bases not matched to a gene: 7. CDR3 length: 14 residues. CDR3 coding DNA: TGTGCCTGGAGAGAGGGGGCCTCACCCTACGAGCAGTACTTC. Protein product: CAWREGASPYEQYF.